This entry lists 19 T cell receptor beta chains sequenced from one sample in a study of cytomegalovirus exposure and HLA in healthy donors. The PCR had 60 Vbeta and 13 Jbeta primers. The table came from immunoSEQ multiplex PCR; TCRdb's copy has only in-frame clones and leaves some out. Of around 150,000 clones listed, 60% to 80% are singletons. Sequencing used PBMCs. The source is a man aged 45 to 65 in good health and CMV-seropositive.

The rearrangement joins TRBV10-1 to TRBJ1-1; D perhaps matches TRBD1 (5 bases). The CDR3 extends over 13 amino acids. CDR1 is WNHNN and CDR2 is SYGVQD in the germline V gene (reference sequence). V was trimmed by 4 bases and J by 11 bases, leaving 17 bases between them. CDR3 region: CASSVGRDQLAFF. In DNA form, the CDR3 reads TGCGCCAGCAGTGTTGGCAGGGATCAGTTGGCTTTCTTT.

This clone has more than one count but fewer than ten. The CDR3 region has the DNA TGTGCCAGCAGCGTAGTCGGGGGGCAGGCAGATACGCAGTATTTT. Its protein is CASSVVGGQADTQYF. The V and J genes are TRBV9 and TRBJ2-3, with a weak D call TRBD2 (7 bases). CDR3 length: 15 amino acids. Germline lookup yields CDR1 SGDLS and CDR2 YYNGEE. V gave up 0 bases and J gave up 4 bases, with 12 bases separating them.

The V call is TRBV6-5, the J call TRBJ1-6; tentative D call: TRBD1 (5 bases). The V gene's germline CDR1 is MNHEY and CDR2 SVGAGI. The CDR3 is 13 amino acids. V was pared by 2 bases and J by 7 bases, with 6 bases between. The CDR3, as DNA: TGTGCCAGCAGTTACAAGGGGAATTCACCCCTCCACTTT. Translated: CASSYKGNSPLHF.

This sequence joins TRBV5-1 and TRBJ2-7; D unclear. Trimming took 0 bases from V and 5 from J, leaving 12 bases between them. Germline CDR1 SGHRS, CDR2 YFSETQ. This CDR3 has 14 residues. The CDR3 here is CASSLVVTADEQYF. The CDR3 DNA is TGCGCCAGCAGCTTGGTGGTCACCGCGGACGAGCAGTACTTC.

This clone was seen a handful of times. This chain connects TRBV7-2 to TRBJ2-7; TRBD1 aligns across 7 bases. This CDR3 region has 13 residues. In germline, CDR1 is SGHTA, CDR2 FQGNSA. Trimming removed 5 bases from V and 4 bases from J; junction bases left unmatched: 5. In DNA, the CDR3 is TGTGCCAGCAGCACCTCGACAGGGTACGAGCAGTACTTC. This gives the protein CASSTSTGYEQYF.

CDR3 sequence: CASSLWAGRNTEAFF. CDR3 DNA sequence: TGTGCCAGCAGTTTATGGGCAGGGCGGAACACTGAAGCTTTCTTT. The V gene is TRBV27, the J gene TRBJ1-1, with a weak D call TRBD1 (5 bases). Germline CDR1 reads MNHEY; CDR2 reads SMNVEV (reference sequence). The CDR3 length is 15 residues. V was shortened by 1 base and J by 1 base, with 10 bases between the two germline ends.

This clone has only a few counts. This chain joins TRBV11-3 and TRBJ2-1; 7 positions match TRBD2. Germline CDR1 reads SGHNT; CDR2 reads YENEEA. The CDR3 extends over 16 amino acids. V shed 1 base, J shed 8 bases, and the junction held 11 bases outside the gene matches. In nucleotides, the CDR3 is TGTGCCAGCAGCTTAGTGGGACTAAGGGCCTCCCATGAGCAGTTCTTC. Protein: CASSLVGLRASHEQFF.

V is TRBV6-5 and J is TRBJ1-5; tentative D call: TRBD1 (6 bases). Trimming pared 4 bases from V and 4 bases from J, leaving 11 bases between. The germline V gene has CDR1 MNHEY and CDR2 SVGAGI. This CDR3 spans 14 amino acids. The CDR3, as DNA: TGTGCCAGCAGTTTGGGACATCGGAATCAGCCCCAGCATTTT. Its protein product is CASSLGHRNQPQHF.

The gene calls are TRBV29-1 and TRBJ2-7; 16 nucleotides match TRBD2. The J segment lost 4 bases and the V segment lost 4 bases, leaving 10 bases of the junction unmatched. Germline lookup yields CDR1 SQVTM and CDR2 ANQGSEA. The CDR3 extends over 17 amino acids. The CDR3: CSVVPLGLAGGPYEQYF. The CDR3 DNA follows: TGCAGCGTTGTACCCTTGGGACTAGCGGGGGGGCCTTACGAGCAGTACTTC.

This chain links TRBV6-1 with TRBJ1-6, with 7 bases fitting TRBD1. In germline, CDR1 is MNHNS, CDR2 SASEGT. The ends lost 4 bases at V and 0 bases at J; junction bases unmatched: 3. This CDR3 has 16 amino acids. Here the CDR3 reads CASSARDSSYNSPLHF. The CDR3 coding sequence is TGTGCCAGCAGTGCCCGGGACAGCTCCTATAATTCACCCCTCCACTTT.

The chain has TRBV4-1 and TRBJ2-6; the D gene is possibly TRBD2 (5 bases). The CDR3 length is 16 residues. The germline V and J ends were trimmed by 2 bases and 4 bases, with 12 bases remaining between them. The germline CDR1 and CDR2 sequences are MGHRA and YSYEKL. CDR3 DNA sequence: TGCGCCAGCAGCCAACCGAGCGGCAGGGGGGCCAACGTCCTGACTTTC. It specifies CASSQPSGRGANVLTF.

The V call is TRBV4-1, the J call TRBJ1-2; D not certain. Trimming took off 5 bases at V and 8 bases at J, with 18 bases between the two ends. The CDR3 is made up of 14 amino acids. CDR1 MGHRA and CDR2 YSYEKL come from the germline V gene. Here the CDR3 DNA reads TGCGCCAGCAGCTCTGGACTACAGCTGGGGGGCTACACCTTC. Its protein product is CASSSGLQLGGYTF.

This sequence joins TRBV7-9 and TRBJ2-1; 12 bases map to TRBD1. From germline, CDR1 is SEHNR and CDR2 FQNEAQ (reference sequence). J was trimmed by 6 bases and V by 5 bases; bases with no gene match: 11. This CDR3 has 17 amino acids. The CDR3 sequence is CASSGDRGLARINEQFF. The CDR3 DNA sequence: TGTGCCAGCAGCGGGGACAGGGGGCTGGCTCGGATCAATGAGCAGTTCTTC.

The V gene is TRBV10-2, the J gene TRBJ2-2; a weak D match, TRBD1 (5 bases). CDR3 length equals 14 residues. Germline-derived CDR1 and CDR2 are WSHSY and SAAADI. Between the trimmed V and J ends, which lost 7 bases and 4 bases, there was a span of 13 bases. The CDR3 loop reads CASKIQGFTGELFF. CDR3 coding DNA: TGCGCCAGCAAAATCCAGGGTTTCACCGGGGAGCTGTTTTTT.

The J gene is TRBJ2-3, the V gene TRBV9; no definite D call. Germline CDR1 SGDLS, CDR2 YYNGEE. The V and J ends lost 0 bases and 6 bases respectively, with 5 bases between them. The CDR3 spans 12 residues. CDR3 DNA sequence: TGTGCCAGCAGCGTAGCGAGTGATACGCAGTATTTT. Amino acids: CASSVASDTQYF.

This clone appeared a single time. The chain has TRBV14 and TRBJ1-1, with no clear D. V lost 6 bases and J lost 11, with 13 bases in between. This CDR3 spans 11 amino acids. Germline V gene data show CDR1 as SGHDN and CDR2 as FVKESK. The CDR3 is CASSSGRMAFF. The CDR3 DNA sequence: TGTGCCAGCAGTAGTGGGAGGATGGCTTTCTTT.

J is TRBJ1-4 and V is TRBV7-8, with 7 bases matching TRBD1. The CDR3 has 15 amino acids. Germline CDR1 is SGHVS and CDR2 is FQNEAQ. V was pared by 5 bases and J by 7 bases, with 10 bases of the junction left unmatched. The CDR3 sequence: CASSPEGQGGEKLFF. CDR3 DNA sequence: TGTGCCAGCAGCCCCGAGGGGCAGGGGGGTGAAAAACTGTTTTTT.

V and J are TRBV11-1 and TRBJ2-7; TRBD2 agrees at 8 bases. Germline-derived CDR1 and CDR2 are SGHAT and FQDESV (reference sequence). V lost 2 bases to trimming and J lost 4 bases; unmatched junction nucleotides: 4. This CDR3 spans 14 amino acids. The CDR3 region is CASSLKRESYEQYF. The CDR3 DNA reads TGTGCCAGCAGCTTAAAGCGGGAGTCTTACGAGCAGTACTTC.

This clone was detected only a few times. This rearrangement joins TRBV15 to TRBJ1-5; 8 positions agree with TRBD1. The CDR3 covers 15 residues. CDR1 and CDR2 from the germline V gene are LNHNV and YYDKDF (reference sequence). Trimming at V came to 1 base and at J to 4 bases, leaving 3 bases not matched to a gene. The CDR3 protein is CATSRGGQVNQPQHF. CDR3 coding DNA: TGTGCCACCAGCAGAGGGGGACAGGTTAATCAGCCCCAGCATTTT. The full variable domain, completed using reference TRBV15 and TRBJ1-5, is DAMVIQNPRYQVTQFGKPVTLSCSQTLNHNVMYWYQQKSSQAPKLLFHYYDKDFNNEADTPDNFQSRRPNTSFCFLDIRSPGLGDTAMYLCATSRGGQVNQPQHFGDGTRLSIL.